This T cell receptor beta chain comes out of a study of T cells in localized non-small cell lung cancer. TCRdb's copy holds only in-frame clones and misses some; the assay was immunoSEQ multiplex PCR. Of 20,000 to 30,000 clones in the sample, 80% to 90% were seen once. The study's findings and limits: The greatest T cell clonality was found in uninvolved adjacent lung (higher than in tumor). Detection in adjacent lung was observed for a median around 50 of the top 100 tumor clones. Heterogeneity stays possible, as sequencing covered only one tumor region. Prolonged overall survival went with higher T cell density in the blood.

This CDR3 is 15 amino acids long. Germline CDR1 and CDR2: SNHLY and FYNNEI. The J segment lost 3 bases and the V segment lost 8 bases, leaving 12 bases of the junction unmatched. Concerning this clone: The antigen is unknown.

This material consisted of peripheral blood, taken before any cancer treatment. The chain recombines TRBV2 with TRBJ1-1; 7 bases line up with TRBD1. This receptor was taken from a woman aged 35-70 years with stage I lung adenocarcinoma. The CDR3 coding sequence is TGTGCCAGCGGGTCCGGGGGACAGAGCGACACTGAAGCTTTCTTT. This sequence encodes CASGSGGQSDTEAFF.